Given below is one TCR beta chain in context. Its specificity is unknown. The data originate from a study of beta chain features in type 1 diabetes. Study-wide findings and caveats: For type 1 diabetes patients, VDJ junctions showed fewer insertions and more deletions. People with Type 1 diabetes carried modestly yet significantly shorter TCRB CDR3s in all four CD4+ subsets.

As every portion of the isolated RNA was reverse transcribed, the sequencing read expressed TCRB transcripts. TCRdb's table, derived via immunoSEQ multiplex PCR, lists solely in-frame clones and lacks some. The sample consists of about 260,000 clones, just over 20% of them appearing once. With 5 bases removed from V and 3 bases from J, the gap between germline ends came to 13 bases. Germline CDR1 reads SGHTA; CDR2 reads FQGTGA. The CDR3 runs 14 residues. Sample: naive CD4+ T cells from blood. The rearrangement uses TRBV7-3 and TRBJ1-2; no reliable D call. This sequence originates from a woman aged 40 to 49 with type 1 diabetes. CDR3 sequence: CASSPRPEDYGYTF. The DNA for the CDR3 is TGTGCCAGCAGCCCGAGACCTGAGGACTATGGCTACACCTTC.